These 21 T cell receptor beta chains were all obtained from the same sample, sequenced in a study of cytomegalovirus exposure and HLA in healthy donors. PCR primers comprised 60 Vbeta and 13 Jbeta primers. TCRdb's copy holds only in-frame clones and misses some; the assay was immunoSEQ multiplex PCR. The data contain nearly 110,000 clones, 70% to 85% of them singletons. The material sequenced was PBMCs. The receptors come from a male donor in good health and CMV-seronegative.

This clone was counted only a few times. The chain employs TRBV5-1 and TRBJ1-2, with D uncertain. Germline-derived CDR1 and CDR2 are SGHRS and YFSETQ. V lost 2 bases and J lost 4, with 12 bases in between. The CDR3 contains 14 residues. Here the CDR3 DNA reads TGCGCCAGCAGCTTAGGTCCCGGGGTCTATGGCTACACCTTC. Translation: CASSLGPGVYGYTF.

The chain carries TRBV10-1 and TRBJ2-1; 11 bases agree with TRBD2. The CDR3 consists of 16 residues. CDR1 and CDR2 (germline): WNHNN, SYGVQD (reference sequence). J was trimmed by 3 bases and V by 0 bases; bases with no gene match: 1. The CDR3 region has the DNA TGCGCCAGCAGTGAGTCTCTAGCGGGGGGCTACAATGAGCAGTTCTTC. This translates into CASSESLAGGYNEQFF.

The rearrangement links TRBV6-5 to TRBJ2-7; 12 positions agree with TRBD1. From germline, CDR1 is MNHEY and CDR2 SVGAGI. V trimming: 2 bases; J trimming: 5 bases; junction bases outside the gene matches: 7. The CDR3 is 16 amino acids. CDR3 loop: CASSYRLRDRGHEQYF. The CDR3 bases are TGTGCCAGCAGTTACCGACTTCGGGACAGGGGGCACGAGCAGTACTTC.

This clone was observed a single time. CDR3 sequence reads: CASSLDSLEAFF. The DNA for the CDR3 is TGTGCCAGCAGCTTGGATTCCCTTGAAGCTTTCTTT. The chain joins TRBV5-5 to TRBJ1-1; D not resolved. This CDR3 contains 12 residues. Germline CDR1 and CDR2: SGHKS and YYEKEE (reference sequence). V gave up 0 bases and J gave up 7 bases, with 7 bases separating them.

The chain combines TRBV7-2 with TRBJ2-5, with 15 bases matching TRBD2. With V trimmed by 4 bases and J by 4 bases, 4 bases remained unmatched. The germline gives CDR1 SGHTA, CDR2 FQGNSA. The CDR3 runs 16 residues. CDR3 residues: CASSSGLAGGRETQYF. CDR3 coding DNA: TGTGCCAGCAGCTCCGGACTAGCGGGAGGGCGAGAGACCCAGTACTTC.

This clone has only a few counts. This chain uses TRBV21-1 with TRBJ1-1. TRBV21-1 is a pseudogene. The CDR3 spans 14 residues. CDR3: CASSKDARDTEAFF. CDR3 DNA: TGTGCCAGCAGCAAGGACGCGAGGGACACTGAAGCTTTCTTT.

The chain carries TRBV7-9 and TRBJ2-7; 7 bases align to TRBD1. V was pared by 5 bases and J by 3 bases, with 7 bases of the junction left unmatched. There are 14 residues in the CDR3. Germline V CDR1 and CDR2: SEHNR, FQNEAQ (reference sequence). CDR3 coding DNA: TGTGCCAGCAGCCGACAGGGCTTGGACTACGAGCAGTACTTC. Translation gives CASSRQGLDYEQYF.

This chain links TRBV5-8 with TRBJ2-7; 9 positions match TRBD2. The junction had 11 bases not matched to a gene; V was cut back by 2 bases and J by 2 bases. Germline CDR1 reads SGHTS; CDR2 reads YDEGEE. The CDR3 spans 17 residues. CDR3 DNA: TGTGCCAGCAGCTTTCAGGGAACTAGCGGGCCCCCCTACGAGCAGTACTTC. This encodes CASSFQGTSGPPYEQYF.

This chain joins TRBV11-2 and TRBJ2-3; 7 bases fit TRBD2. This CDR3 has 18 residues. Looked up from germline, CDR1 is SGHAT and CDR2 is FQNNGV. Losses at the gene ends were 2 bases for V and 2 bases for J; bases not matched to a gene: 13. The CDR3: CASSLFLRSGGITDTQYF. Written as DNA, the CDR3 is TGTGCCAGCAGCTTATTCTTGAGGTCGGGGGGAATCACAGATACGCAGTATTTT.

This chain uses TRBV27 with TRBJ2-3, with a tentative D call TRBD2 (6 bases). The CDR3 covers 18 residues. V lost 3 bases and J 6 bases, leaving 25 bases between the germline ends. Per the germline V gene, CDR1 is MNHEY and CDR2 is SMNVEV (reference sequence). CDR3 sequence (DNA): TGTGCCAGCAGTTTCCGGGATCGTAGCGGAAAAGGCGGGGATACGCAGTATTTT. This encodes CASSFRDRSGKGGDTQYF.

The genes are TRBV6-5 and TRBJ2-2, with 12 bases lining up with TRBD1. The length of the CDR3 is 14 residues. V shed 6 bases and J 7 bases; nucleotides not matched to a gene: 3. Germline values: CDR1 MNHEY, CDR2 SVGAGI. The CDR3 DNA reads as TGTGCCAGCAGGCGGGACAGGGGGCTCGGGGAGCTGTTTTTT. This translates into CASRRDRGLGELFF.

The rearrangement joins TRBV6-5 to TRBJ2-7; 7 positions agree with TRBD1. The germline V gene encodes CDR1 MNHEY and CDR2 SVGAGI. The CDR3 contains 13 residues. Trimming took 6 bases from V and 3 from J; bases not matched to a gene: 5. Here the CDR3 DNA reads TGTGCCAGCAGATTCGGGACAGACTACGAGCAGTACTTC. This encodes CASRFGTDYEQYF.

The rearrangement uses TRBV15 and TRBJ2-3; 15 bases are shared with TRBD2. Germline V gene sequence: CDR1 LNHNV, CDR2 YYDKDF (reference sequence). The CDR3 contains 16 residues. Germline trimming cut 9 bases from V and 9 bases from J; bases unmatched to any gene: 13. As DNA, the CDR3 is TGTGCCACTGGCGGGCAGCCGGGACTAGCGGGAGGCACGCAGTATTTT. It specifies CATGGQPGLAGGTQYF.

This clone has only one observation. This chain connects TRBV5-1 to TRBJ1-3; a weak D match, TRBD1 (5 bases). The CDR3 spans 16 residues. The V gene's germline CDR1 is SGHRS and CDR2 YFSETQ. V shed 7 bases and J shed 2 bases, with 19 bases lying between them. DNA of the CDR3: TGCGCCAGCTCTGATAGGCCGGGACTGACTGGAAACACCATATATTTT. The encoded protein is CASSDRPGLTGNTIYF.

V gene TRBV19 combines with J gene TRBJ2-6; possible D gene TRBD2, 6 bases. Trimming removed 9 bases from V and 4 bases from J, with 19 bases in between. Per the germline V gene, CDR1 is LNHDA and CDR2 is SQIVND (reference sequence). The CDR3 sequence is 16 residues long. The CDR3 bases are TGTGCCAGCGGCCGTACGGGGACTGGGGGGGCCAACGTCCTGACTTTC. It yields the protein CASGRTGTGGANVLTF.

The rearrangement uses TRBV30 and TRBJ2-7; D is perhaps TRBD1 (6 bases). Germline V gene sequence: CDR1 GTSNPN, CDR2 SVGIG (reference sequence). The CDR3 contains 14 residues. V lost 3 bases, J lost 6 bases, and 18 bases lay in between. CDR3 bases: TGTGCCTGGAGAAATCCAGGGGCTTCCGGCGAGCAGTACTTC. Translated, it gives CAWRNPGASGEQYF.

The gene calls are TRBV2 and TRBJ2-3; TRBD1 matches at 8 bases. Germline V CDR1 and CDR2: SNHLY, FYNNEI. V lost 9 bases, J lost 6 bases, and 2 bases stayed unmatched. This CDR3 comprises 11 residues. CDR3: CASRQGDTQYF. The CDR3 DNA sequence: TGTGCCAGTCGACAGGGGGATACGCAGTATTTT.

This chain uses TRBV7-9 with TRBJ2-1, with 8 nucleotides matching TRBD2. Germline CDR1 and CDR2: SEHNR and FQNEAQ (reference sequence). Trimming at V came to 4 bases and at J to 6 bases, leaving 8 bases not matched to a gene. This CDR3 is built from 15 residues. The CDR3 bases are TGTGCCAGCAGCTCACCGGGACTAGTCGGCAATGAGCAGTTCTTC. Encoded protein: CASSSPGLVGNEQFF.

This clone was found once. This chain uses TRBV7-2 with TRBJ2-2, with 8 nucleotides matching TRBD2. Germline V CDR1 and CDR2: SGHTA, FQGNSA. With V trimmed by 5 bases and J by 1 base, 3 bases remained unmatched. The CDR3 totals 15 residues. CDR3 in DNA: TGTGCCAGCAGCCAGGGGACTAGGAACACCGGGGAGCTGTTTTTT. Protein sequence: CASSQGTRNTGELFF.

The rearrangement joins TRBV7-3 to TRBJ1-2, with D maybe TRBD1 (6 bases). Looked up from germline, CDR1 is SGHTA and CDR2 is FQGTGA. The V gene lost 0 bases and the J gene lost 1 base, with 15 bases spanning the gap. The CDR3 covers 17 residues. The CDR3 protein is CASSLTPEQGHNYGYTF. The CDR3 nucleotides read TGTGCCAGCAGCTTAACGCCTGAACAGGGTCATAACTATGGCTACACCTTC.

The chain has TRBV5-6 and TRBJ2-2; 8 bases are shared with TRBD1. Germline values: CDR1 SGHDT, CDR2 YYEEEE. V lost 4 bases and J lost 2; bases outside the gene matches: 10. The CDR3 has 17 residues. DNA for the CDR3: TGTGCCAGCAGCCGGGGGATGACAGGGGCTAACACCGGGGAGCTGTTTTTT. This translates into CASSRGMTGANTGELFF.